These 22 T cell receptor beta chains were sequenced from one sample in a study of tumour-infiltrating T cells in Burkitt lymphoma. Using immunoSEQ multiplex PCR, the repertoire was profiled, and TCRdb retains in-frame clones only, with some absent. This table has more than 40,000 clones, 31% appearing once. Sequenced input: tumor tissue. These receptors all come from a human donor with Burkitt lymphoma.

The chain is built from TRBV6-5 and TRBJ1-1; unclear D gene. The CDR3 runs 13 residues. The V end was cut by 6 bases, the J end by 6 bases, with 14 bases between. Germline assignment: CDR1 MNHEY and CDR2 SVGAGI. The CDR3 sequence is CASRRTDLAEAFF. CDR3 bases: TGTGCCAGCAGGCGAACAGACCTTGCTGAAGCTTTCTTT.

The V and J genes are TRBV7-8 and TRBJ2-1; 10 bases agree with TRBD2. Germline-derived CDR1 and CDR2 are SGHVS and FQNEAQ. The CDR3 is 17 residues long. V lost 1 base to trimming and J lost 7 bases; unmatched junction nucleotides: 10. The CDR3 DNA follows: TGTGCCAGCAGCTTAGTTTGGTTGATAGCGGGAGGTAATGAGCAGTTCTTC. Protein product: CASSLVWLIAGGNEQFF.

The V and J genes are TRBV7-8 and TRBJ1-2; tentatively, D is TRBD1 (5 bases). Germline CDR1 is SGHVS and CDR2 is FQNEAQ. Trimming left V 1 base short and J 5 bases short, with 11 bases between. This CDR3 has 14 residues. For the CDR3, the DNA is TGTGCCAGCAGCTTAGGTCAGGGACGGTATGGCTACACCTTC. It encodes CASSLGQGRYGYTF. Full variable domain (outside the CDR3, taken from reference TRBV7-8 and TRBJ1-2): GAGVSQSPRYKVAKRGQDVALRCDPISGHVSLFWYQQALGQGPEFLTYFQNEAQLDKSGLPSDRFFAERPEGSVSTLKIQRTQQEDSAVYLCASSLGQGRYGYTFGSGTRLTVV.

V is TRBV6-5 and J is TRBJ1-6; 9 bases are a match to TRBD1. The CDR3 extends over 14 amino acids. The V segment lost 5 bases and the J segment 11 bases; nucleotides outside the gene matches: 7. Per germline, CDR1 MNHEY and CDR2 SVGAGI. For the CDR3, the DNA is TGTGCCAGCAGTCCGGGACAGGGTTTGGCACCCCTCCACTTT. Translation gives CASSPGQGLAPLHF.

This clone was detected a few times. The V and J genes are TRBV7-2 and TRBJ2-5, with D tentatively TRBD1 (5 bases). V lost 3 bases, J lost 4 bases, and 15 bases lay in between. Germline V lookup: CDR1 SGHTA, CDR2 FQGNSA. The CDR3 totals 15 residues. CDR3 amino acids: CASSFSAQGGETQYF. For the CDR3, the DNA is TGTGCCAGCAGCTTCTCAGCTCAGGGTGGAGAGACCCAGTACTTC.

This clone was observed a handful of times. The J gene is TRBJ2-1, the V gene TRBV25-1; 7 nucleotides align to TRBD2. Germline V gives CDR1 MGHDK, CDR2 SYGVNS. The CDR3 loop spans 14 amino acids. The V segment lost 4 bases and the J segment 8 bases; nucleotides outside the gene matches: 8. The CDR3: CASSVGVGGYEQFF. In DNA, the CDR3 is TGTGCCAGCAGTGTGGGGGTGGGAGGGTATGAGCAGTTCTTC.

This clone was picked up a small number of times. This chain links TRBV7-2 with TRBJ1-3; TRBD1 aligns across 7 bases. Per germline, CDR1 SGHTA and CDR2 FQGNSA. This CDR3 has 14 amino acids. V dropped 1 base and J dropped 3; count of bases not matched to a gene: 0. Here the CDR3 DNA reads TGTGCCAGCAGCTTAGACAGGGGTGGAAACACCATATATTTT. Protein product: CASSLDRGGNTIYF.

The chain uses TRBV5-4 and TRBJ2-3; D gene unclear. Between the trimmed V and J ends, which lost 1 base and 2 bases, there was a span of 8 bases. The CDR3 extends over 14 amino acids. The germline V gene encodes CDR1 SGHNT and CDR2 YYREEE (reference sequence). CDR3 sequence reads: CASSLYRYTDTQYF. The CDR3 DNA is TGTGCCAGCAGCTTGTACAGATACACAGATACGCAGTATTTT.

The rearrangement links TRBV9 to TRBJ1-1; 9 positions agree with TRBD1. V gave up 0 bases and J gave up 4 bases; unmatched junction bases: 7. CDR1 is SGDLS, CDR2 YYNGEE, per germline. This CDR3 has 16 amino acids. The CDR3 coding sequence is TGTGCCAGCAGCGTAGCGGACAGGGGACTAGGCACTGAAGCTTTCTTT. It yields the protein CASSVADRGLGTEAFF.

The J gene is TRBJ1-6, the V gene TRBV2; 7 bases line up with TRBD1. Germline lookup yields CDR1 SNHLY and CDR2 FYNNEI. The trim removed 6 bases at V and 6 bases at J, leaving 8 bases unmatched. CDR3 length: 15 amino acids. The CDR3 sequence: CASSRDRGSNSPLHF. The CDR3 DNA sequence: TGTGCCAGCAGCCGGGACAGAGGGTCTAATTCACCCCTCCACTTT.

The V and J genes are TRBV28 and TRBJ2-5, with D tentatively TRBD1 (6 bases). CDR1 MDHEN and CDR2 SYDVKM come from the germline V gene. Trimming removed 6 bases from V and 5 bases from J, with 13 bases in between. This CDR3 comprises 13 residues. CDR3 nucleotide sequence: TGTGCCAGCAGCATCAGGGGCGGGGAGACCCAGTACTTC. It yields the protein CASSIRGGETQYF. The complete variable domain, with remaining parts taken from reference TRBV28 and TRBJ2-5, reads DVKVTQSSRYLVKRTGEKVFLECVQDMDHENMFWYRQDPGLGLRLIYFSYDVKMKEKGDIPEGYSVSREKKERFSLILESASTNQTSMYLCASSIRGGETQYFGPGTRLLVL.

V usage is TRBV7-9 and J usage is TRBJ1-3, with 8 bases fitting TRBD1. CDR1 is SEHNR, CDR2 FQNEAQ, per germline (reference sequence). The CDR3 totals 16 residues. With 5 bases clipped from V and 0 bases from J, the junction kept 6 bases outside the gene matches. The CDR3 sequence is CASSVDRASSGNTIYF. The CDR3 DNA reads as TGTGCCAGCAGCGTGGACAGGGCGAGCTCTGGAAACACCATATATTTT.

Comment on this clone: One junction end disagrees with the germline gene, perhaps due to a read error. This chain joins TRBV19 and TRBJ1-2; D remains unclear. Germline V gene data show CDR1 as LNHDA and CDR2 as SQIVND (reference sequence). The CDR3 totals 12 residues. The CDR3 DNA reads TGTGCCAATAGTGTCCGAGCGGGGGGCTACACCTTC. Translated, it gives CANSVRAGGYTF.

This clone was counted a few times. This sequence joins TRBV10-3 and TRBJ1-4, with D maybe TRBD1 (5 bases). This CDR3 contains 14 residues. Germline CDR1 is ENHRY and CDR2 is SYGVKD. Trimming left V 0 bases short and J 8 bases short, with 10 bases between. CDR3 DNA sequence: TGTGCCATCAGTGAGTCCGGCCGGGACGAAAAACTGTTTTTT. Its translation: CAISESGRDEKLFF.

This clone was detected only a few times. The V call is TRBV7-3, the J call TRBJ2-2, with D possibly TRBD1 on 5 matching bases. Germline V lookup: CDR1 SGHTA, CDR2 FQGTGA. The CDR3 runs to 14 residues. The V end was cut by 2 bases, the J end by 7 bases, with 11 bases between. CDR3 nucleotide sequence: TGTGCCAGCAGCTTAGCCCCCAGGGTCGGGGAGCTGTTTTTT. Protein product: CASSLAPRVGELFF.

J is TRBJ1-4 and V is TRBV7-8; 7 bases match TRBD1. Per germline, CDR1 SGHVS and CDR2 FQNEAQ. V dropped 5 bases and J dropped 6; count of bases not matched to a gene: 12. CDR3 length: 16 residues. The CDR3 is CASSQGVGARHEKLFF. The CDR3 DNA sequence: TGTGCCAGCAGCCAGGGGGTTGGGGCCCGACATGAAAAACTGTTTTTT.

This chain uses TRBV7-2 with TRBJ2-7; D is perhaps TRBD1 or TRBD2 (5 bases each). CDR3 size: 13 residues. Germline V gene sequence: CDR1 SGHTA, CDR2 FQGNSA. Trimming left V 4 bases short and J 6 bases short, with 13 bases between. CDR3 loop: CASSSPGRTEQYF. CDR3 nucleotide sequence: TGTGCCAGCAGCTCCCCGGGACGGACCGAGCAGTACTTC.

V usage is TRBV11-2 and J usage is TRBJ2-3; 8 bases line up with TRBD2. The CDR3 is 17 residues long. With V trimmed by 5 bases and J by 2 bases, 12 bases remained unmatched. Germline CDR1 and CDR2: SGHAT and FQNNGV. In DNA form, the CDR3 reads TGTGCCAGCAGCGCCGGGGGGGGTGTACGGCTCACAGATACGCAGTATTTT. This codes for CASSAGGGVRLTDTQYF.

The genes are TRBV10-3 and TRBJ2-1; 13 positions match TRBD2. The CDR3 runs to 17 residues. The V and J ends lost 9 bases and 0 bases, in that order; junction bases with no gene match: 8. Per the germline V gene, CDR1 is ENHRY and CDR2 is SYGVKD. The CDR3 loop reads CAMATSGGIRSYNEQFF. Written as DNA, the CDR3 is TGTGCCATGGCGACTAGCGGGGGGATCCGCTCCTACAATGAGCAGTTCTTC.

V is TRBV9 and J is TRBJ2-2; 12 bases are shared with TRBD2. Per germline, CDR1 SGDLS and CDR2 YYNGEE. Trimming at V came to 0 bases and at J to 4 bases, leaving 1 base not matched to a gene. The CDR3 spans 16 residues. Here the CDR3 reads CASSVELAGGTGELFF. The CDR3 region has the DNA TGTGCCAGCAGCGTAGAACTAGCGGGGGGCACCGGGGAGCTGTTTTTT.

This chain links TRBV9 with TRBJ1-1, with a possible D match to TRBD1 (5 bases). Trimming removed 3 bases at V and 1 base at J, with 16 bases between. CDR3 length equals 16 residues. CDR1 is SGDLS and CDR2 is YYNGEE in the germline V gene. The CDR3 spells CASSAPLGGGNTEAFF. CDR3 DNA: TGTGCCAGCAGCGCCCCCCTGGGGGGAGGGAACACTGAAGCTTTCTTT.

In this sample, this clone turned up a few times. This sequence joins TRBV5-1 and TRBJ2-3; 8 bases line up with TRBD2. This CDR3 contains 17 residues. Germline V gene lookup returns CDR1 SGHRS and CDR2 YFSETQ. Losses at the gene ends were 3 bases for V and 3 bases for J; bases not matched to a gene: 12. The CDR3 sequence is CASSSSRRGAVTDTQYF. The DNA of the CDR3 is TGCGCCAGCAGCTCGTCTAGGCGGGGGGCCGTAACAGATACGCAGTATTTT.